This TCR beta chain was recovered during a study of CD4 T cells in relation to SARS-CoV-2 and coronaviruses (dated by TCRdb to the early 2020s). Context from the whole study: HLA restriction was mapped for shared crossreactive spike epitopes using patient-derived lymphoblastoid cell lines. A different TCR-beta assay, based on Illumina, was used to sequence expansion assays from other donors in the study. The Adaptive Biotechnologies TCR-sequencing kit was used to sequence samples from a few pre-COVID donors and the naive versus memory experiments, whereas other data were Illumina-based. At the level of individual TCR clonotypes, the study evaluated whether memory CD4+ T cells crossreact between the spike proteins of SARS-CoV-2 and those of common cold coronaviruses.

CD4+ T cells from unexposed donors were collected before the COVID-19 pandemic (2011-2018). Naive and memory CD4+ T cells were separated from cryopreserved PBMCs by CD4 enrichment followed by EasySep naive CD4+ T cell enrichment. The leukapheresis product for the unexposed donors was obtained through commercial purchase. Ficoll-Paque PLUS gradient centrifugation was used to isolate PBMCs from either whole blood or leukapheresis product. The PBMCs went either fresh into the expansion assay or into cryopreservation at -140 degrees C. The QIAamp Micro DNA Kit was used to extract genomic DNA from the CD4+ T cells. The full study reports these points: Sequencing of naive versus memory cells indicated that the assay detects memory recall responses, not primary responses primed during culture. Since the crossreactivity analysis centred on spike protein, crossreactivity against other viral proteins was not assessed. The study was limited by small numbers of patients and tested TCRs. In about 60% of donors, memory CD4+ clonotypes turned up that crossrecognized SARS-CoV-2 and at least one common cold coronavirus spike. Crossreactive clones showed significantly weaker SARS-CoV-2-driven expansion than monoreactive clones, consistent with antigenic imprinting. Pre-pandemic and post-infection samples were not both contributed by any donor, so tracing of the source of pre-existing responses was limited.

On this clone: There is no known antigen for this receptor. No base qualities exist here, and no much larger clone lies one base off it.

The germline V gene yields KGHDR for CDR1 and SFDVKD for CDR2. V lost 3 bases and J lost 0 bases, and the count of bases not matched to a germline gene is 9. There are 19 amino acids in the CDR3, from cysteine to phenylalanine inclusive. Only the CDR3 portion is preserved as DNA: 57 bases, with reading frame beginning at the first base. Deep-resolution immunoSEQ TCR-beta sequencing was performed on DNA from uncultured naive and memory CD4+ T cells. The original pipeline was this. During preprocessing, nonproductive sequences were discarded, as were any CDR3s that did not begin with C, did not end with F or W, or were shorter than 7 amino acids. Cultured and uncultured naive and memory CD4+ repertoires were searched for CDR3s previously identified as spike- and CEF-reactive. After three terminal residues were trimmed from each end, CDR3 homology was quantified as pairwise Levenshtein distance using the stringdist R package. TCRdb mirrors the immuneACCESS table, restricted to in-frame sequences. Some clones are absent from its copies; in checked studies, under half trace to an unresolved V gene, and the reason for the others is unknown. V, J and clone size are those of that table, while D and trimming were read from the DNA. The sample table records roughly 63,000 clones; about 95% of these occur just once. The ten largest make up around 0.13% of the sample.

The rearranged segments are TRBV24-1 and TRBJ2-3; TRBD2 agrees with 12 junctional bases. The specimen sequenced was naive CD4+ T cells from PBMCs. According to the study, the label for this sample's cell subset or site signals: naive CD4+ T cells isolated by negative enrichment. The sequence was collected from a human donor in good health. The CDR3 protein: CATSDPTSGSTSSTDTQYF. The DNA reads TGTGCCACCAGTGATCCGACTAGCGGGAGTACCTCGAGCACAGATACGCAGTATTTT.